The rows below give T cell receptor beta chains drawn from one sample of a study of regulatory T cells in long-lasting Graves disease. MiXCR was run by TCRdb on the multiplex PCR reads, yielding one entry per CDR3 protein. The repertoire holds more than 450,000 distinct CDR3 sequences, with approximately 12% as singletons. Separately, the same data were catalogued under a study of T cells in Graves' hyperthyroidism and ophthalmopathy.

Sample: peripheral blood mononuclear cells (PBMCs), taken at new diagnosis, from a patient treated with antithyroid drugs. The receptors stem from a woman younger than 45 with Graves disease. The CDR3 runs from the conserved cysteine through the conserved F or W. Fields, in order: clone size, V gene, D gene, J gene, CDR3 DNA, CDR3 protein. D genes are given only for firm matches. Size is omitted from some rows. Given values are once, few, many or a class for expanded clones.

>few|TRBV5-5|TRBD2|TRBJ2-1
TGTGCCAGCAGCTACTACCTCTATCGGGGGAGGGGTGATGAGCAGTTCTTC
CASSYYLYRGRGDEQFF
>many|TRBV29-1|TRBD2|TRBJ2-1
TGCAGCGTTGTGGGAATCGGGGGGTACAATGAGCAGTTCTTC
CSVVGIGGYNEQFF
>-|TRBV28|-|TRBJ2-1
TGTGCCAGCAGTTCGACTAATCTGAGCAATGAGCAGTTCTTC
CASSSTNLSNEQFF
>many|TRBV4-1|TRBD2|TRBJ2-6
TGTGCCAGCAGCCCGGGGGGAGTCTCTGGGGCCAACGTCCTGACTTTC
CASSPGGVSGANVLTF
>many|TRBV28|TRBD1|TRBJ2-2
TGTGCCAGCAGTTCGGACAGGGGTACCGGGGAGCTGTTTTTT
CASSSDRGTGELFF
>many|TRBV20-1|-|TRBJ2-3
TGCAGTGCTAGAGTCCCTAGCACAGATACGCAGTATTTT
CSARVPSTDTQYF
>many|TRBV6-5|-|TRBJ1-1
TGTGCCAGCAGTTACCTTCAGGGGCTAGCTGAAGCTTTCTTT
CASSYLQGLAEAFF
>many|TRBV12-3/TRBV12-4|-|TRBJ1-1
TGTGCCAGCAGGGCCGGGGTTCGCATGAACACTGAAGCTTTCTTT
CASRAGVRMNTEAFF
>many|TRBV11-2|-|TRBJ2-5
TGTGCCAGCAGCTTTGCTTGGGGTGTGGGTGAGACCCAGTACTTC
CASSFAWGVGETQYF
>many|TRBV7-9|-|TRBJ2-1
TGTGCCAGCAGGGAGATTCCCTCCTACAATGAGCAGTTCTTC
CASREIPSYNEQFF
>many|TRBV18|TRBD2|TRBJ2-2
TGTGCCAGCAGCCATCTAGCGGGAGTCGGGACCGGGGAGCTGTTTTTT
CASSHLAGVGTGELFF
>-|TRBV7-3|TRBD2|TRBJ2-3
TGTGCCAGCAGCTTGGGGGGGGACTCGTCAGATACGCAGTATTTT
CASSLGGDSSDTQYF
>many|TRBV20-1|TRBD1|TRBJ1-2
TGCAGTGCTAGCCTCCCGGGACAGGTCCTAGGAGGCTACACCTTC
CSASLPGQVLGGYTF
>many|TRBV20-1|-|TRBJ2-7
TGCAGTGCAGCCCGACAGGCATCCTCCGAGCAGTACTTC
CSAARQASSEQYF
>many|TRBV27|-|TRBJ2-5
TGTGCCAGCAGTCGCAGATCCCAAGAGACCCAGTACTTC
CASSRRSQETQYF
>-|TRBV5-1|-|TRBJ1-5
TGCGCCAGCAGCTGGGGGCCGGGACAGCCCCAGCATTTT
CASSWGPGQPQHF
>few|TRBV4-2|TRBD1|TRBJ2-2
TGTGCCAGCAGCCAAGCGGGACAGGGCGGATACGGGGAGCTGTTTTTT
CASSQAGQGGYGELFF
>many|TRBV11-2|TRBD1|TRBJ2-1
TGTGCCAGCAGCACCCGGACAGGGCAGATGAATGAGCAGTTCTTC
CASSTRTGQMNEQFF
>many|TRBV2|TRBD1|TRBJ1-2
TGTGCCAGCAGCCCCGACAGGGAAGGACTGAGGTATGGCTACACCTTC
CASSPDREGLRYGYTF
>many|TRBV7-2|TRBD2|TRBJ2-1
TGTGCCAGCAGCTTAAGCGGGAGGGTTTCCGGGCAGTTCTTC
CASSLSGRVSGQFF
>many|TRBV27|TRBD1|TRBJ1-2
TGTGCCAGCAGTGCCGGACAGGGTAACTATGGCTACACCTTC
CASSAGQGNYGYTF
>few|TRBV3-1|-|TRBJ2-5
TGTGCCAGCAGCCCTGGACAGGGCGGAGCGGGAGTAGAGACCCAGTACTTC
CASSPGQGGAGVETQYF
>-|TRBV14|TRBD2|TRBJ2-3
TGTGCCAGCAGCCAAGTCGTCGCGGGAGGGCCTATGGATACGCAGTATTTT
CASSQVVAGGPMDTQYF
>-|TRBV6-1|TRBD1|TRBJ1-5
TGTGCCAGCAACTACAGGGGAAGTCGGCCCCAGCATTTT
CASNYRGSRPQHF
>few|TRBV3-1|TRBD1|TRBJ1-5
TGTGCCAGCAGCTTCGGACAGGGGGCCTTCAATCAGCCCCAGCATTTT
CASSFGQGAFNQPQHF
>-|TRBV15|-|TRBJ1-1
TGTGCCACCAGCAGAGTCCGTGGGGCGCACACTGAAGCTTTCTTT
CATSRVRGAHTEAFF
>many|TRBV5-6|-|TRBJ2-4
TGTGCCAGCAGCTTGTACGTCTTAGGCAAAAACATTCAGTACTTC
CASSLYVLGKNIQYF
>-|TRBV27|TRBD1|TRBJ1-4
TGTGCCAGCAGTTTATCGGGGGCGGGGACAGATGAAAAACTGTTTTTT
CASSLSGAGTDEKLFF
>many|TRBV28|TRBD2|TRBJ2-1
TGTGCCAGCAGTATCGGACTAGCGGAGTACAATGAGCAGTTCTTC
CASSIGLAEYNEQFF
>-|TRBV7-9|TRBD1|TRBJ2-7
TGTGCCAGCAGCCGTTGGGACAGGGTCCACGAGCAGTACTTC
CASSRWDRVHEQYF
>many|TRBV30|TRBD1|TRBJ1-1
TGTGCCTGGAGTCGACAGGGTTACACTGAAGCTTTCTTT
CAWSRQGYTEAFF
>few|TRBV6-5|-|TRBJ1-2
TGTGCCAGCAGTTACTCTTTGACAGTTAACTATGGCTACACCTTC
CASSYSLTVNYGYTF
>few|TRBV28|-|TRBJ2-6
TGTGCCAGCAGCACCCCTGCCAACGTCCTGACTTTC
CASSTPANVLTF
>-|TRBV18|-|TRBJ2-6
TGTGCCAGCTCACCAAGCAAAGACAGCGCCCTGCTAGGTGGGGCCAACGTCCTGACTTTC
CASSPSKDSALLGGANVLTF
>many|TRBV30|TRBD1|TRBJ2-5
TGTGCCTGGAGTTTCGGGAGCAGGGGGCGAGAGACCCAGTACTTC
CAWSFGSRGRETQYF
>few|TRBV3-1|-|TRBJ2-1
TGTGCCAGCGGGCGACGTAAGGAGCAGTTCTTC
CASGRRKEQFF
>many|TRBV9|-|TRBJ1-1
TGTGCCAGCAGCGGGGGGCTGCACACTGAAGCTTTCTTT
CASSGGLHTEAFF
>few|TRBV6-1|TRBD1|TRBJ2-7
TGTGCCAGCATCCAGGGGGCCTACGAGCAGTACTTC
CASIQGAYEQYF
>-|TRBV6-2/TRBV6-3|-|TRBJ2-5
TGTGCCAGCAGTTCCCCGACAGGGAGGGAGACCCAGTACTTC
CASSSPTGRETQYF